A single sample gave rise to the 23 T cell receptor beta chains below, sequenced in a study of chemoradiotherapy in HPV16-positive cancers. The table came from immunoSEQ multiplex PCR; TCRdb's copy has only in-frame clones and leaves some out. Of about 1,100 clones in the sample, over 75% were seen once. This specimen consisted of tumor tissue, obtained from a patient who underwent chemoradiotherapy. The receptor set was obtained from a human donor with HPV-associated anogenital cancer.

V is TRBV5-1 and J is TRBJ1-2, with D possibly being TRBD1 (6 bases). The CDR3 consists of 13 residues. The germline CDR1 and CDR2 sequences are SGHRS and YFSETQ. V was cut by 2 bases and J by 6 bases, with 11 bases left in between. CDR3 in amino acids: CASSLSGTNGYTF. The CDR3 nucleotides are TGCGCCAGCAGCTTAAGCGGGACAAATGGCTACACCTTC.

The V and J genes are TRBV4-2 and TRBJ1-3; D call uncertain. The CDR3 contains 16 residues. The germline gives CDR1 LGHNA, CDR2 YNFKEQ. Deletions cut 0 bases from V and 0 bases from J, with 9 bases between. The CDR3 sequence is CASSQDVQASGNTIYF. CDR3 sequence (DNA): TGTGCCAGCAGCCAAGATGTCCAGGCCTCTGGAAACACCATATATTTT.

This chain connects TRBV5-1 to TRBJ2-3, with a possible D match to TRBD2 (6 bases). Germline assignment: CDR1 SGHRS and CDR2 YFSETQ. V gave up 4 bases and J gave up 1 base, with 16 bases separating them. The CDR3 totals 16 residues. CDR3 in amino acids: CASSPEAGTGTDTQYF. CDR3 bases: TGCGCCAGCAGCCCTGAGGCGGGGACGGGCACAGATACGCAGTATTTT.

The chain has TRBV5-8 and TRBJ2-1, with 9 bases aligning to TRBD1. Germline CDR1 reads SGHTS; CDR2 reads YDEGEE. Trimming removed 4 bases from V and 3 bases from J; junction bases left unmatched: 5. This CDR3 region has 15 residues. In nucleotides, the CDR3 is TGTGCCAGCAGCAATCACAGGGGGCTCTACAATGAGCAGTTCTTC. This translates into CASSNHRGLYNEQFF. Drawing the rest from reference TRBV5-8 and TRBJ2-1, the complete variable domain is EAGVTQSPTHLIKTRGQQATLRCSPISGHTSVYWYQQALGLGLQFLLWYDEGEERNRGNFPPRFSGRQFPNYSSELNVNALELEDSALYLCASSNHRGLYNEQFFGPGTRLTVL.

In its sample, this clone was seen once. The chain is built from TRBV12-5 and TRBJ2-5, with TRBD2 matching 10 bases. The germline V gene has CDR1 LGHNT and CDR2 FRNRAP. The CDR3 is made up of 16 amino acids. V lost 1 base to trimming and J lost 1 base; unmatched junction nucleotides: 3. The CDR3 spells CASGLGLAGAQETQYF. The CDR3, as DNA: TGTGCTAGTGGTTTGGGGCTAGCGGGGGCCCAAGAGACCCAGTACTTC.

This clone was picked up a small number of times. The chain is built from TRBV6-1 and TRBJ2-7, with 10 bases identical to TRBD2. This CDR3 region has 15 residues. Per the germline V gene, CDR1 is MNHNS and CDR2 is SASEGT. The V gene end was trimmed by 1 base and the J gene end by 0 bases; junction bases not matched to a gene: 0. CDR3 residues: CASSEGTSGSYEQYF. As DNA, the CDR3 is TGTGCCAGCAGTGAAGGGACTAGCGGCTCCTACGAGCAGTACTTC.

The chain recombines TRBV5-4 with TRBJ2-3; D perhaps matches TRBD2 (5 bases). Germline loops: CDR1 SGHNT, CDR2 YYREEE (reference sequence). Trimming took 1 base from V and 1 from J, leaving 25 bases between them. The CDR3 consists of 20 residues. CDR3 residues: CASSLRDWAPRRLGTDTQYF. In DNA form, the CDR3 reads TGTGCCAGCAGCTTGCGTGATTGGGCCCCGAGGAGGTTAGGCACAGATACGCAGTATTTT.

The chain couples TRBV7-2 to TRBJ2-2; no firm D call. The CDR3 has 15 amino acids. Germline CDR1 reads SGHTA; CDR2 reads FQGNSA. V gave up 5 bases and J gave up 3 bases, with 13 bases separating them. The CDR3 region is CASSRPRVYTGELFF. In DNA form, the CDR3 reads TGTGCCAGCAGCCGTCCAAGGGTGTACACCGGGGAGCTGTTTTTT.

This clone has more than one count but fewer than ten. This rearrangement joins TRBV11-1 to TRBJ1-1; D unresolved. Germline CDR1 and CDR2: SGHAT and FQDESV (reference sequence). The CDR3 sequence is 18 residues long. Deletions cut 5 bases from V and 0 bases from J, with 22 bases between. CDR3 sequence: CASSPDRGSEWMNTEAFF. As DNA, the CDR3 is TGTGCCAGCAGCCCCGACCGGGGATCGGAGTGGATGAACACTGAAGCTTTCTTT.

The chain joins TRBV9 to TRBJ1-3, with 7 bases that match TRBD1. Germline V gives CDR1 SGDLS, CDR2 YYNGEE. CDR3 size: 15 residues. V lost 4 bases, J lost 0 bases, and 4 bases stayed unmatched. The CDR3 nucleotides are TGTGCCAGCAGCACATCAGGGGGCTCTGGAAACACCATATATTTT. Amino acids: CASSTSGGSGNTIYF. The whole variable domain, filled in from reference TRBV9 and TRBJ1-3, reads DSGVTQTPKHLITATGQRVTLRCSPRSGDLSVYWYQQSLDQGLQFLIQYYNGEERAKGNILERFSAQQFPDLHSELNLSSLELGDSALYFCASSTSGGSGNTIYFGEGSWLTVV.

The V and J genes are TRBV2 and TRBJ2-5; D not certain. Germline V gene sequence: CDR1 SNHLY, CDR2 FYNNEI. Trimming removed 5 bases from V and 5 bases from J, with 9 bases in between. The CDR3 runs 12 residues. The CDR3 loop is CASSRVRETQYF. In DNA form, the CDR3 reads TGTGCCAGCAGTAGGGTCCGGGAGACCCAGTACTTC. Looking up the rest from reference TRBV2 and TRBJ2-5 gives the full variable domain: EPEVTQTPSHQVTQMGQEVILRCVPISNHLYFYWYRQILGQKVEFLVSFYNNEISEKSEIFDDQFSVERPDGSNFTLKIRSTKLEDSAMYFCASSRVRETQYFGPGTRLLVL.

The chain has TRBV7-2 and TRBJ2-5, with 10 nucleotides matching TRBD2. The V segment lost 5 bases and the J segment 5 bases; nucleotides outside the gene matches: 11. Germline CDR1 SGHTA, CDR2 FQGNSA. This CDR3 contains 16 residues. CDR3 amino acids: CASSPSSGGASETQYF. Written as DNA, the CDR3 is TGTGCCAGCAGCCCCTCGAGCGGGGGGGCCAGTGAGACCCAGTACTTC.

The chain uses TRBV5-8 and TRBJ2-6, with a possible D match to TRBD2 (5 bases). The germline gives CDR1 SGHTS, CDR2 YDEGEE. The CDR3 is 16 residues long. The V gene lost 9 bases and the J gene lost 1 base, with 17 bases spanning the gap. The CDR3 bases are TGTGCCACCTCCGGAGGCACCTCTTCTGGGGCCAACGTCCTGACTTTC. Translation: CATSGGTSSGANVLTF.

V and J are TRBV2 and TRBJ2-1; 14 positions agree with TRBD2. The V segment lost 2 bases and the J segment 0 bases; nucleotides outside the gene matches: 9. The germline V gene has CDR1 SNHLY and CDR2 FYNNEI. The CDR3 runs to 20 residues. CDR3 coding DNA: TGTGCCAGCAGTGAATTGGAGACTAGCGGGGGGGAAAGCTCCTACAATGAGCAGTTCTTC. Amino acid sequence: CASSELETSGGESSYNEQFF.

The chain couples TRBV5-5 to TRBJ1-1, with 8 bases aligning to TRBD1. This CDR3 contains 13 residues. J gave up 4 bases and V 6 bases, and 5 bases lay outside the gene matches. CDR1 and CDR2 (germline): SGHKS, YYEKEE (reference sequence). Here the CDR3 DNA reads TGTGCCAGCACCCAGGGGGCGAGCACTGAAGCTTTCTTT. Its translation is CASTQGASTEAFF.

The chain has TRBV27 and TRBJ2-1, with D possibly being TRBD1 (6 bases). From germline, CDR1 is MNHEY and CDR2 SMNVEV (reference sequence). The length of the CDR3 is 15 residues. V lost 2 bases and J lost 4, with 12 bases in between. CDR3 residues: CASSLSAGQYNEQFF. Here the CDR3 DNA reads TGTGCCAGCAGTTTAAGCGCTGGACAGTACAATGAGCAGTTCTTC.

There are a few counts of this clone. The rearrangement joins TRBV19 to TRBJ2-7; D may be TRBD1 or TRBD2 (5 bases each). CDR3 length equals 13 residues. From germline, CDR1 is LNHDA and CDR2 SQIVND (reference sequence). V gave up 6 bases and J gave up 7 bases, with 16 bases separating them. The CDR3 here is CASSGTDLREQYF. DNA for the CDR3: TGTGCCAGTAGCGGGACCGATCTACGAGAGCAGTACTTC.

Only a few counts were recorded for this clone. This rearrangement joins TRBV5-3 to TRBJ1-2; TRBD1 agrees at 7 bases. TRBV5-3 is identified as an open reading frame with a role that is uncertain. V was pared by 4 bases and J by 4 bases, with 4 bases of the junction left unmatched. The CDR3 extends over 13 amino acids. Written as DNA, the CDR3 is TGTGCCAGAAGCCCCGGGACAGCCTATGGCTACACCTTC. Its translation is CARSPGTAYGYTF.

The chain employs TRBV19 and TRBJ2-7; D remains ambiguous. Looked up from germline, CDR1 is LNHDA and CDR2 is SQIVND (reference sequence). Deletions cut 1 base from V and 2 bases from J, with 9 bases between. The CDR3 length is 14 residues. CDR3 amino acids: CASSIGAGPYEQYF. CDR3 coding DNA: TGTGCCAGTAGTATAGGGGCCGGACCCTACGAGCAGTACTTC. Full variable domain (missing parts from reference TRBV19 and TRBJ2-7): DGGITQSPKYLFRKEGQNVTLSCEQNLNHDAMYWYRQDPGQGLRLIYYSQIVNDFQKGDIAEGYSVSREKKESFPLTVTSAQKNPTAFYLCASSIGAGPYEQYFGPGTRLTVT.

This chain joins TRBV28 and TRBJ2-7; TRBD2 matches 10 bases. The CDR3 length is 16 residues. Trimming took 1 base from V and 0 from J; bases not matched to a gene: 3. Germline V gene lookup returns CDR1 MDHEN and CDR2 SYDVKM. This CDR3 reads CASSLFSGGSSYEQYF. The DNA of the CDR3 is TGTGCCAGCAGTTTATTTAGCGGGGGGAGCTCCTACGAGCAGTACTTC.

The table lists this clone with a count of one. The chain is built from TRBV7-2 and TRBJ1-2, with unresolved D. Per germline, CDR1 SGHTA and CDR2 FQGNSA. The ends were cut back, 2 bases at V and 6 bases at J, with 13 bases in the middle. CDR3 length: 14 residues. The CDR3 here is CASSLYYGEDGYTF. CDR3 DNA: TGTGCCAGCAGCTTATACTACGGGGAGGATGGCTACACCTTC.

The CDR3 loop is CASRSTGENQPQHF. The DNA for the CDR3 is TGTGCCAGCAGGTCGACAGGAGAGAATCAGCCCCAGCATTTT. The genes are TRBV6-5 and TRBJ1-5; perhaps TRBD1 as D (6 bases). This CDR3 is built from 14 residues. V lost 6 bases and J lost 4, with 13 bases in between. The germline gives CDR1 MNHEY, CDR2 SVGAGI.

CDR3 in DNA: TGTGCCGTCAAAGACAGTTTGAACACTGAAGCTTTCTTT. Translated: CAVKDSLNTEAFF. The chain employs TRBV10-3 and TRBJ1-1; D might be TRBD1 (5 bases). Trimming shortened V by 11 bases and J by 0 bases, and 13 bases separated the two germline ends. CDR3 size: 13 residues. Germline V gene lookup returns CDR1 ENHRY and CDR2 SYGVKD.